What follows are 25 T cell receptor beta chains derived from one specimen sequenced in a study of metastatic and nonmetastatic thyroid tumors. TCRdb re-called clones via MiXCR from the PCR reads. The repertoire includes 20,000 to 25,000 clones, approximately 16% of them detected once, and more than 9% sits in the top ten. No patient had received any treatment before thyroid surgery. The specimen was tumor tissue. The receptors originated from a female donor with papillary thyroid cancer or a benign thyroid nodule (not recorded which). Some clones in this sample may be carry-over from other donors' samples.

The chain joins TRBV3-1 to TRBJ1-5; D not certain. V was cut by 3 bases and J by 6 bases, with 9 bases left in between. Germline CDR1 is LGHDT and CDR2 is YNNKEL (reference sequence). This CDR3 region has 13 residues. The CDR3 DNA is TGTGCCAGCAGCCAGGGTGTGGGTCAGCCCCAGCATTTT. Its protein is CASSQGVGQPQHF. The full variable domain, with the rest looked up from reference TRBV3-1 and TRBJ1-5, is DTAVSQTPKYLVTQMGNDKSIKCEQNLGHDTMYWYKQDSKKFLKIMFSYNNKELIINETVPNRFSPKSPDKAHLNLHINSLELGDSAVYFCASSQGVGQPQHFGDGTRLSIL.

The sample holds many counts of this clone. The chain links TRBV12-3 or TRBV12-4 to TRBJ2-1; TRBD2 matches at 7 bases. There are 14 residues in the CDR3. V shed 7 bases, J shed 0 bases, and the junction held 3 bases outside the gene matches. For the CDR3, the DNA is TGTGCCAGCAACCCGGGGGGCTCCTACAATGAGCAGTTCTTC. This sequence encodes CASNPGGSYNEQFF.

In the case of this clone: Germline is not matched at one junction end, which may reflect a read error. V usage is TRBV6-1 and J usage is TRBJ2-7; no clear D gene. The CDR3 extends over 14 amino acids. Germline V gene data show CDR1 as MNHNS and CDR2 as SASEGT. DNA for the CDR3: TGTGCCAGCAGTGTGACGAAAACTTCCTACGAGCAGTGCTTT. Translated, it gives CASSVTKTSYEQCF.

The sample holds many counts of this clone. CDR3 protein: CSATRIGTRRDGETQYF. CDR3 sequence (DNA): TGCAGTGCTACCAGAATAGGGACGCGGAGAGATGGGGAGACCCAGTACTTC. The J gene is TRBJ2-5, the V gene TRBV20-1; D is perhaps TRBD1 or TRBD2 (5 bases each). The CDR3 totals 17 residues. The V end was cut by 4 bases, the J end by 5 bases, with 26 bases between. Germline loops: CDR1 DFQATT, CDR2 SNEGSKA (reference sequence).

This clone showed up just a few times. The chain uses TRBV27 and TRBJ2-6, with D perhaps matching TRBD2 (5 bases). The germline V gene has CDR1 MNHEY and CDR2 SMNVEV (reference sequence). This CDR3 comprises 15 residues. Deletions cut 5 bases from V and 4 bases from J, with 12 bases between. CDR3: CASSPQSGGANVLTF. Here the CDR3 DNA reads TGTGCCAGCAGTCCTCAGAGCGGCGGGGCCAACGTCCTGACTTTC.

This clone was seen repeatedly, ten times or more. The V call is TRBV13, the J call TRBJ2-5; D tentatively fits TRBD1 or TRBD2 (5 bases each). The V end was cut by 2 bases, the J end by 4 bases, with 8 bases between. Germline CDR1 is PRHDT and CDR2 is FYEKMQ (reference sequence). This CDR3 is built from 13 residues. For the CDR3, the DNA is TGTGCCAGCAGCTTATTCGGGGCAGAGACCCAGTACTTC. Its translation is CASSLFGAETQYF.

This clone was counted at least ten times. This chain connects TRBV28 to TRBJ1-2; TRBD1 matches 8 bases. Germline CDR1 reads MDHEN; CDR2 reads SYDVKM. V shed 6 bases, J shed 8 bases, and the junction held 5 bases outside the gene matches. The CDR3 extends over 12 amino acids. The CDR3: CASSSGGLGYTF. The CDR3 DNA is TGTGCCAGCAGCTCAGGGGGCTTGGGCTACACCTTC.

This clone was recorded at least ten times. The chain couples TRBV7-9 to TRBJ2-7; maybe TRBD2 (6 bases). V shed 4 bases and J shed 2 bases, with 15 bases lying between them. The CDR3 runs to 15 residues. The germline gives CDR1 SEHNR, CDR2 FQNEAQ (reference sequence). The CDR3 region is CASSSSTKRAYEQYF. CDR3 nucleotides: TGTGCCAGCAGCTCCAGTACCAAGCGGGCCTACGAGCAGTACTTC.

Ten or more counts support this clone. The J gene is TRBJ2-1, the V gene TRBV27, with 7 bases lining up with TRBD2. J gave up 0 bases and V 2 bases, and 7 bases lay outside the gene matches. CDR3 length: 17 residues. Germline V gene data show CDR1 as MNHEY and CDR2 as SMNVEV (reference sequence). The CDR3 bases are TGTGCCAGCAGTTTAGGTAGCGGGCATAGCTCCTACAATGAGCAGTTCTTC. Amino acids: CASSLGSGHSSYNEQFF.

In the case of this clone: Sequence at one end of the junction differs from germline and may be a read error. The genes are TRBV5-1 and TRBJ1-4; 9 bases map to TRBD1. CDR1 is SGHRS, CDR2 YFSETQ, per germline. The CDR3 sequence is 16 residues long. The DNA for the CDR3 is TGCGCCAGCAGCTTGCCATTGGGACAGGGCGGAGAAAAACTGCTTTTT. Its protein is CASSLPLGQGGEKLLF.

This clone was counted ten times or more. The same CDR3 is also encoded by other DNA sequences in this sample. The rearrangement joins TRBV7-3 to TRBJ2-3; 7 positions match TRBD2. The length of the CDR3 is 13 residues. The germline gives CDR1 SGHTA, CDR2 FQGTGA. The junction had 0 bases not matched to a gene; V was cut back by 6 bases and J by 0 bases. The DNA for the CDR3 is TGTGCCAGCAGACTAGCGAGCACAGATACGCAGTATTTT. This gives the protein CASRLASTDTQYF.

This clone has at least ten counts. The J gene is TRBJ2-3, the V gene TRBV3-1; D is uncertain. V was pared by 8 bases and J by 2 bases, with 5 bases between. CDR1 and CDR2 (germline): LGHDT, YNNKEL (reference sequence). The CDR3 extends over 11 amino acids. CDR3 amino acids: CASEPTDTQYF. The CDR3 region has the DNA TGTGCCAGCGAGCCCACAGATACGCAGTATTTT.

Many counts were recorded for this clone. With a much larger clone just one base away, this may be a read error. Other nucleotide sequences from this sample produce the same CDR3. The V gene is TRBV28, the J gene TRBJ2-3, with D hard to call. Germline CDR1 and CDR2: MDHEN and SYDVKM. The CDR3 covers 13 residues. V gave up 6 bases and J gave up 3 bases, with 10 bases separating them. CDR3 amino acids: CASSSPLTDTQYF. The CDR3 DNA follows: TGTGCCAGCAGCTCCCCGCTAACAGATACGCAGTATTTT.

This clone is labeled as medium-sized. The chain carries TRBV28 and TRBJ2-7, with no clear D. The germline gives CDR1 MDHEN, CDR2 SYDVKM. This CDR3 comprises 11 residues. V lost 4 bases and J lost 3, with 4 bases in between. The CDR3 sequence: CASSWGYEQYF. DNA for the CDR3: TGTGCCAGCAGTTGGGGCTACGAGCAGTACTTC.

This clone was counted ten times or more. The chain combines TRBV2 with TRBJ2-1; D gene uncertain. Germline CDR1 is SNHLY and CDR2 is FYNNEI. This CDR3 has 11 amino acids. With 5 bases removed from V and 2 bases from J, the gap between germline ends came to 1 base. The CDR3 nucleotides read TGTGCCAGCAGTACCTACAATGAGCAGTTCTTC. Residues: CASSTYNEQFF. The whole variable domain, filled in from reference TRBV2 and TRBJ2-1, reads EPEVTQTPSHQVTQMGQEVILRCVPISNHLYFYWYRQILGQKVEFLVSFYNNEISEKSEIFDDQFSVERPDGSNFTLKIRSTKLEDSAMYFCASSTYNEQFFGPGTRLTVL.

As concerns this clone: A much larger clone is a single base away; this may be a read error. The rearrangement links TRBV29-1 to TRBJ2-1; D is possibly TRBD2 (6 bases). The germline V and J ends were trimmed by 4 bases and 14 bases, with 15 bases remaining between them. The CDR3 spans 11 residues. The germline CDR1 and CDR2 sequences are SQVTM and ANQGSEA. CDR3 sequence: CSVGGDGLEFF. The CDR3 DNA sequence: TGCAGCGTTGGGGGGGATGGCCTCGAGTTCTTC.

The CDR3 DNA is TGTGCCTGGAGTGTACCTGCTGAAGCTTTCTTT. It codes for CAWSVPAEAFF. The chain couples TRBV30 to TRBJ1-1; D call uncertain. The CDR3 is 11 amino acids. V was pared by 0 bases and J by 6 bases, with 5 bases between. The germline V gene encodes CDR1 GTSNPN and CDR2 SVGIG (reference sequence).

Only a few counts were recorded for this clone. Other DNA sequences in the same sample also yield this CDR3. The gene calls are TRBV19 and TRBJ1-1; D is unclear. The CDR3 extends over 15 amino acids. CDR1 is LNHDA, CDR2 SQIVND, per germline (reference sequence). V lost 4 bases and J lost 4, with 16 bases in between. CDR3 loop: CASSKRGAEGTEAFF. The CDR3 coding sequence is TGTGCCAGTAGTAAACGGGGTGCTGAAGGCACTGAAGCTTTCTTT. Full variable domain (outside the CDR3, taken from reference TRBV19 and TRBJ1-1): DGGITQSPKYLFRKEGQNVTLSCEQNLNHDAMYWYRQDPGQGLRLIYYSQIVNDFQKGDIAEGYSVSREKKESFPLTVTSAQKNPTAFYLCASSKRGAEGTEAFFGQGTRLTVV.

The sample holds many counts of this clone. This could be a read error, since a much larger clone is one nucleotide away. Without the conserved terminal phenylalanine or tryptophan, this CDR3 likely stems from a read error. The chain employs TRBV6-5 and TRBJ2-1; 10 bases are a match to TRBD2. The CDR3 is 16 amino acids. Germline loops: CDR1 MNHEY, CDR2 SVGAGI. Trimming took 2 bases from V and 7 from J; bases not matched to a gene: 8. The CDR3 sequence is CASSYKAGGLLNEQFL. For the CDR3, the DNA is TGTGCCAGCAGTTACAAAGCGGGAGGGTTACTAAATGAGCAGTTCCTC.

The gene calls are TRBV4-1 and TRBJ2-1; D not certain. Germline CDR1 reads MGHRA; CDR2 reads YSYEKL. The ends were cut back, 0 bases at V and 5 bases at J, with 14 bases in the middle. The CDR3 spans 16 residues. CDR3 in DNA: TGCGCCAGCAGCCAAGATTGGCTACAAAGCAACAATGAGCAGTTCTTC. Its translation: CASSQDWLQSNNEQFF.

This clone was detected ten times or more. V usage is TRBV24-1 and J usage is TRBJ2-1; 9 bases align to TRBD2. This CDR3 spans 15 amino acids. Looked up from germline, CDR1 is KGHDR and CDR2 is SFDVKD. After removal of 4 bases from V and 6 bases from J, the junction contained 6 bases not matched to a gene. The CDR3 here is CATSELSGGFNEQFF. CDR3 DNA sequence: TGTGCCACCAGTGAACTGAGCGGGGGGTTCAATGAGCAGTTCTTC.

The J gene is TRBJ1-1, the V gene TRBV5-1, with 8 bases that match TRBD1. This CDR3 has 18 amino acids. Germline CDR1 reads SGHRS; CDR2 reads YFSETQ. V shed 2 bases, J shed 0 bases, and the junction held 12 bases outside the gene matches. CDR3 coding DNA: TGCGCCAGCAGCTTTGGGGACAGGAGGGGGCAAATGAACACTGAAGCTTTCTTT. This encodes CASSFGDRRGQMNTEAFF.

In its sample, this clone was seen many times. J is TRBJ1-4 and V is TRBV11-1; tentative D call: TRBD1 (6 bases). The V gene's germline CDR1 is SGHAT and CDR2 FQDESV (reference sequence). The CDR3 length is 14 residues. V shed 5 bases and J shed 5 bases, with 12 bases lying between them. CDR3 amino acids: CASSRTAPNEKLFF. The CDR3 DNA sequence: TGTGCCAGCAGCCGGACAGCCCCCAATGAAAAACTGTTTTTT.

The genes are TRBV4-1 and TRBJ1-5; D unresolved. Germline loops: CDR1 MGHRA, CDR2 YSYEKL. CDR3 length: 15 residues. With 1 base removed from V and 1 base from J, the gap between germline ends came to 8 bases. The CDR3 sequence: CASSQGQTSNQPQHF. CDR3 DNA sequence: TGCGCCAGCAGCCAAGGGCAGACCAGCAATCAGCCCCAGCATTTT.

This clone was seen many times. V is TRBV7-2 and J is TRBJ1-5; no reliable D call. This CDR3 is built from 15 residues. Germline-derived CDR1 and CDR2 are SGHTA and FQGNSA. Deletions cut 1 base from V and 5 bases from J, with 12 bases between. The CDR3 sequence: CASSLGQATYQPQHF. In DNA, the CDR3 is TGTGCCAGCAGCTTAGGTCAGGCCACCTATCAGCCCCAGCATTTT.